This T cell receptor beta chain was documented in a study of CD4+ T cells in melanoma. On this clone: The antigen is undetermined.

Study outcomes and limitations: Reportedly, melanoma neoantigen-specific CD4+ T cells showed varied differentiation states. CD8+ T cell, macrophage and B cell function reportedly correlated with neoantigen-specific CD4+ T cells.

Method: immunoSEQ multiplex PCR; TCRdb's copy keeps in-frame clones and lacks some. The sample yields over 100,000 clones, 80% to 95% seen once. The TCR sequence derives from a human donor with melanoma. Sequencing input: peripheral blood.

The CDR3 region has the DNA TGTGCCAGCAGCGCCCAACAGGGCTCCTACGAGCAGTACTTC. This encodes CASSAQQGSYEQYF. This chain joins TRBV9 and TRBJ2-7; a weak D match, TRBD1 (6 bases). This CDR3 is built from 14 residues. V gave up 3 bases and J gave up 0 bases, with 10 bases separating them. CDR1 and CDR2 from the germline V gene are SGDLS and YYNGEE.